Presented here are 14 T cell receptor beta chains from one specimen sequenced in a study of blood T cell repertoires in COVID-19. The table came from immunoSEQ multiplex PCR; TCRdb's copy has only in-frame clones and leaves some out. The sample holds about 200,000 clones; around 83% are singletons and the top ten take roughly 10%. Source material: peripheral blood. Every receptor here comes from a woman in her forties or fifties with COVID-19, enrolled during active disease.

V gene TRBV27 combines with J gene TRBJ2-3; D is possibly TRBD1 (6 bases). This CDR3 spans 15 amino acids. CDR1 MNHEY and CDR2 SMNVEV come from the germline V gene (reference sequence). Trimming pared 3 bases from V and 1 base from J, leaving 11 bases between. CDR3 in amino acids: CASSFWAGGTDTQYF. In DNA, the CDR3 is TGTGCCAGCAGTTTCTGGGCAGGGGGCACAGATACGCAGTATTTT.

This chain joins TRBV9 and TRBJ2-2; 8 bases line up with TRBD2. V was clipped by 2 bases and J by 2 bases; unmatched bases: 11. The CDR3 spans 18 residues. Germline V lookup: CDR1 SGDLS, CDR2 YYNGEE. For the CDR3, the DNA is TGTGCCAGCAGCGTCCGTCCAGCGGGGGCCTCAAACACCGGGGAGCTGTTTTTT. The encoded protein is CASSVRPAGASNTGELFF.

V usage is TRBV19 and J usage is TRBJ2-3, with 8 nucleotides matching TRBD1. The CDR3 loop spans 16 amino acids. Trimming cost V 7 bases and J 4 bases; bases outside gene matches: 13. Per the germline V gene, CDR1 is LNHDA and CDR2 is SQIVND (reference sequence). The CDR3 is CASMGTRGRGADTQYF. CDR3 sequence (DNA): TGTGCCAGTATGGGGACCAGGGGGCGAGGGGCAGATACGCAGTATTTT. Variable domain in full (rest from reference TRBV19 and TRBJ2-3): DGGITQSPKYLFRKEGQNVTLSCEQNLNHDAMYWYRQDPGQGLRLIYYSQIVNDFQKGDIAEGYSVSREKKESFPLTVTSAQKNPTAFYLCASMGTRGRGADTQYFGPGTRLTVL.

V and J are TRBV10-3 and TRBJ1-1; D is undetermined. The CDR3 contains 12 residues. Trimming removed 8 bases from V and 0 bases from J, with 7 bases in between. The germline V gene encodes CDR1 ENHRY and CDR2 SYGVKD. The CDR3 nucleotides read TGTGCCATCGGGCAGGTGAACACTGAAGCTTTCTTT. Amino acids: CAIGQVNTEAFF.

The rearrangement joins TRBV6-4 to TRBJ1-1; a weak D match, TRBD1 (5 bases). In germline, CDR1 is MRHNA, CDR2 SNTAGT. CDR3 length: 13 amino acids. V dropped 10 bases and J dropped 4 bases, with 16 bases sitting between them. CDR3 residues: CANRWGGVTEAFF. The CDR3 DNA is TGTGCCAACCGGTGGGGGGGGGTCACTGAAGCTTTCTTT.

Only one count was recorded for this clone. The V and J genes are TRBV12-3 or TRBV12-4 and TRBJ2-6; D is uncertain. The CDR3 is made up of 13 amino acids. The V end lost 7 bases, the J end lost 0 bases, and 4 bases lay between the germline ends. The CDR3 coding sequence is TGTGCCAGCACCTACTCTGGGGCCAACGTCCTGACTTTC. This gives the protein CASTYSGANVLTF.

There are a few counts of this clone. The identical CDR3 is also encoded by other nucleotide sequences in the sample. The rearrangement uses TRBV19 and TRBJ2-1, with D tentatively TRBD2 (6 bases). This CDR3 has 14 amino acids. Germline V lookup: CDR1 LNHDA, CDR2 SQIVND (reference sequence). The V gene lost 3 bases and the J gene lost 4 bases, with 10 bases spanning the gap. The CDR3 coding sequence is TGTGCCAGTAGTATTGGGGCGGGGTACAATGAGCAGTTCTTC. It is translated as CASSIGAGYNEQFF. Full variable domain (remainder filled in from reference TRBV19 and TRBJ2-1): DGGITQSPKYLFRKEGQNVTLSCEQNLNHDAMYWYRQDPGQGLRLIYYSQIVNDFQKGDIAEGYSVSREKKESFPLTVTSAQKNPTAFYLCASSIGAGYNEQFFGPGTRLTVL.

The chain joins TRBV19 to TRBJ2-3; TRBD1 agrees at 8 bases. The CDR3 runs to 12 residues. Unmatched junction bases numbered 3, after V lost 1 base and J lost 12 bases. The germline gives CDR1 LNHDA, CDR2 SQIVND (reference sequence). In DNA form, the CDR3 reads TGTGCCAGTAGTATAGCGGGACAGGCACAGTATTTT. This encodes CASSIAGQAQYF.

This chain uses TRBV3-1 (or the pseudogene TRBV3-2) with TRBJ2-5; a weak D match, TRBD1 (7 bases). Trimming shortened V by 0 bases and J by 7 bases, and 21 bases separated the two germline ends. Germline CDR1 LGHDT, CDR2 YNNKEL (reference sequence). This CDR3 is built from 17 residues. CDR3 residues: CASSQDSGGPTGGTQYF. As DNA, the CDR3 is TGTGCCAGCAGCCAAGATTCAGGGGGGCCTACCGGCGGGACCCAGTACTTC.

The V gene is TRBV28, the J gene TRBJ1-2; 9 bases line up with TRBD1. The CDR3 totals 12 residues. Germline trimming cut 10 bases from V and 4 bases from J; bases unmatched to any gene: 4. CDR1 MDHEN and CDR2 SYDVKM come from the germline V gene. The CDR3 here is CAIQTGGYGYTF. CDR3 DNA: TGTGCCATCCAGACAGGGGGCTATGGCTACACCTTC.

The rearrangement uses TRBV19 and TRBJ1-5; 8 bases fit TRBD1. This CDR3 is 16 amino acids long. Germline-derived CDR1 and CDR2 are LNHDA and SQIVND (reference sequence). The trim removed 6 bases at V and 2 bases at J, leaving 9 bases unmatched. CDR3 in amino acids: CASRSPGGEGNQPQHF. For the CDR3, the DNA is TGTGCCAGTAGATCCCCAGGGGGCGAGGGCAATCAGCCCCAGCATTTT.

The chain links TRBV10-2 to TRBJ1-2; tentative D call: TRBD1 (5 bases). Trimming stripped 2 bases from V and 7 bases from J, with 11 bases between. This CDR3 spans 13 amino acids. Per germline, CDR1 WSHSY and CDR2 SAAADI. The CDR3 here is CASSERGTGGYTF. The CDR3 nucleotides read TGCGCCAGCAGTGAGAGGGGAACGGGTGGCTACACCTTC.

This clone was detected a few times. The CDR3 here is CASSFGGQGFVGYTF. CDR3 bases: TGTGCCAGCAGCTTTGGTGGACAGGGTTTCGTTGGCTACACCTTC. This chain connects TRBV5-5 to TRBJ1-2, with 8 positions matching TRBD1. V shed 2 bases, J shed 7 bases, and the junction held 10 bases outside the gene matches. There are 15 residues in the CDR3. Germline values: CDR1 SGHKS, CDR2 YYEKEE (reference sequence). Looking up the rest from reference TRBV5-5 and TRBJ1-2 gives the full variable domain: DAGVTQSPTHLIKTRGQQVTLRCSPISGHKSVSWYQQVLGQGPQFIFQYYEKEERGRGNFPDRFSARQFPNYSSELNVNALLLGDSALYLCASSFGGQGFVGYTFGSGTRLTVV.

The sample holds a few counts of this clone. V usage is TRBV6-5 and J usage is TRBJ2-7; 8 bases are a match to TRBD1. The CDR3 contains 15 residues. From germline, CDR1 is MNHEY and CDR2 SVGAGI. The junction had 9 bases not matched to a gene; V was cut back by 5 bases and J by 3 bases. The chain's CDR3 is CASSHHTDRGYEQYV. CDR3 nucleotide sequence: TGTGCCAGCAGTCACCATACTGACAGGGGCTACGAGCAGTACGTC.